Presented here are 21 T cell receptor beta chains from one specimen sequenced in a study of T cells in localized non-small cell lung cancer. Assay used: immunoSEQ multiplex PCR; TCRdb lists only in-frame clones, some missing. The sample has roughly 24,000 clones, over 75% seen once. The specimen comprised peripheral blood, sampled before any cancer treatment. Receptors originate from a man aged 40 to 75 with stage III squamous cell lung carcinoma.

This clone was counted only a few times. The chain links TRBV30 to TRBJ1-1; D unclear. The V gene lost 2 bases and the J gene lost 2 bases, with 12 bases spanning the gap. This CDR3 is built from 14 residues. Germline V lookup: CDR1 GTSNPN, CDR2 SVGIG (reference sequence). The CDR3 DNA sequence: TGTGCCTGGAGTAGTTACAGTCGAAACACTGAAGCTTTCTTT. This sequence encodes CAWSSYSRNTEAFF.

The genes are TRBV7-9 and TRBJ2-2; tentatively, D is TRBD1 (6 bases). V shed 5 bases and J shed 2 bases, with 21 bases lying between them. Germline CDR1 is SEHNR and CDR2 is FQNEAQ (reference sequence). This CDR3 region has 18 residues. The CDR3, as DNA: TGTGCCAGCAGCCCAATAACGTACGGGACAACCAACACCGGGGAGCTGTTTTTT. Its translation: CASSPITYGTTNTGELFF. Variable domain in full (rest from reference TRBV7-9 and TRBJ2-2): DTGVSQNPRHKITKRGQNVTFRCDPISEHNRLYWYRQTLGQGPEFLTYFQNEAQLEKSRLLSDRFSAERPKGSFSTLEIQRTEQGDSAMYLCASSPITYGTTNTGELFFGEGSRLTVL.

The rearrangement uses TRBV5-8 and TRBJ2-7; D may be TRBD2 (6 bases). Trimming stripped 3 bases from V and 7 bases from J, with 20 bases between. Per germline, CDR1 SGHTS and CDR2 YDEGEE. This CDR3 spans 15 amino acids. The CDR3 DNA reads TGTGCCAGCAGCTATGCGACGGGGGTCGATGGAGAGCAGTACTTC. Its protein is CASSYATGVDGEQYF.

This chain connects TRBV7-9 to TRBJ2-5, with 7 bases aligning to TRBD2. The CDR3 has 14 residues. Per the germline V gene, CDR1 is SEHNR and CDR2 is FQNEAQ (reference sequence). V was clipped by 5 bases and J by 1 base; unmatched bases: 4. CDR3 protein: CASSARGVQETQYF. DNA for the CDR3: TGTGCCAGCAGCGCACGGGGGGTCCAAGAGACCCAGTACTTC.

V is TRBV6-5 and J is TRBJ2-7; possibly TRBD1 for D (6 bases). V gave up 0 bases and J gave up 6 bases, with 12 bases separating them. The CDR3 sequence is 14 residues long. Germline V gene data show CDR1 as MNHEY and CDR2 as SVGAGI. This CDR3 reads CASSYSGARVEQYF. The CDR3 DNA follows: TGTGCCAGCAGTTACTCGGGGGCGAGGGTCGAGCAGTACTTC.

This chain connects TRBV19 to TRBJ1-6; no firm D call. The CDR3 is made up of 14 amino acids. Per germline, CDR1 LNHDA and CDR2 SQIVND (reference sequence). V dropped 5 bases and J dropped 5 bases, with 10 bases sitting between them. CDR3 region: CASSFARDNSPLHF. CDR3 coding DNA: TGTGCCAGTAGTTTTGCGCGGGATAATTCACCCCTCCACTTT.

This clone was observed once. The J gene is TRBJ1-1, the V gene TRBV6-5, with D possibly TRBD1 on 5 matching bases. The CDR3 sequence is 13 residues long. V shed 9 bases and J shed 5 bases, with 16 bases lying between them. Germline lookup yields CDR1 MNHEY and CDR2 SVGAGI. The CDR3 loop is CASGGRSRTEAFF. For the CDR3, the DNA is TGTGCCAGTGGGGGTAGGAGTCGGACTGAAGCTTTCTTT.

The V gene is TRBV5-1, the J gene TRBJ1-2; weak D call: TRBD1 (5 bases). The CDR3 totals 14 residues. V was clipped by 3 bases and J by 1 base, with 10 bases between them. Germline V gene lookup returns CDR1 SGHRS and CDR2 YFSETQ. CDR3 in DNA: TGCGCCAGCAGCTCCGGGGGGAATAACTATGGCTACACCTTC. Translating it yields CASSSGGNNYGYTF.

The chain employs TRBV5-5 and TRBJ2-4; either TRBD1 or TRBD2 may supply D (6 bases each). From germline, CDR1 is SGHKS and CDR2 YYEKEE (reference sequence). This CDR3 comprises 15 residues. Trimming took 4 bases from V and 3 from J, leaving 14 bases between them. The CDR3 loop is CASSLTGAGKNIQYF. The CDR3 nucleotides read TGTGCCAGCAGCCTGACGGGGGCAGGCAAAAACATTCAGTACTTC.

The chain is built from TRBV7-6 and TRBJ1-5; 8 bases fit TRBD1. J lost 6 bases, V lost 3 bases, and 7 bases had no gene match. The CDR3 consists of 15 residues. CDR1 is SGHVS, CDR2 FNYEAQ, per germline. The DNA for the CDR3 is TGTGCCAGCAGCTTGGGAACAGGGGGAAGTCAGCCCCAGCATTTT. It specifies CASSLGTGGSQPQHF.

The chain recombines TRBV5-4 with TRBJ2-2; TRBD1 aligns across 8 bases. The germline gives CDR1 SGHNT, CDR2 YYREEE (reference sequence). V was clipped by 5 bases and J by 4 bases; unmatched bases: 7. CDR3 length equals 15 residues. The CDR3 spells CASSGQGFGTGELFF. The CDR3 DNA reads TGTGCCAGCAGTGGACAGGGTTTCGGCACCGGGGAGCTGTTTTTT.

This chain joins TRBV25-1 and TRBJ1-6; D is undetermined. This CDR3 spans 13 amino acids. The V end lost 4 bases, the J end lost 9 bases, and 10 bases lay between the germline ends. Germline V lookup: CDR1 MGHDK, CDR2 SYGVNS. CDR3 sequence reads: CASSGVPPSPLHF. The DNA of the CDR3 is TGTGCCAGCAGTGGGGTCCCTCCTTCACCCCTCCACTTT.

There are a few counts of this clone. The V and J genes are TRBV2 and TRBJ1-2; 8 nucleotides line up with TRBD1. Looked up from germline, CDR1 is SNHLY and CDR2 is FYNNEI. V shed 8 bases and J 0 bases; nucleotides not matched to a gene: 14. This CDR3 contains 17 residues. The CDR3 DNA sequence: TGTGCCAGCTTATCGGACAGGGCAATAAGAGCTAACTATGGCTACACCTTC. Translation: CASLSDRAIRANYGYTF.

The chain links TRBV11-2 to TRBJ2-1; 7 positions match TRBD2. The trim removed 3 bases at V and 10 bases at J, leaving 12 bases unmatched. Germline V gene sequence: CDR1 SGHAT, CDR2 FQNNGV. The CDR3 spans 15 residues. CDR3 nucleotide sequence: TGTGCCAGCAGCTTTATAGCGGGCGGCATTGGGGAGCAGTTCTTC. Its protein is CASSFIAGGIGEQFF.

V gene TRBV11-3 combines with J gene TRBJ2-3; D possibly corresponds to TRBD2 (6 bases). Germline values: CDR1 SGHNT, CDR2 YENEEA. Trimming removed 3 bases from V and 2 bases from J, with 12 bases in between. CDR3 length: 15 residues. The CDR3: CASSLNSGPTDTQYF. CDR3 bases: TGTGCCAGCAGCTTGAATAGCGGACCCACAGATACGCAGTATTTT.

This rearrangement joins TRBV5-4 to TRBJ2-5; a possible D gene is TRBD2 (5 bases). Germline V gives CDR1 SGHNT, CDR2 YYREEE (reference sequence). V lost 3 bases and J 5 bases, leaving 17 bases between the germline ends. There are 15 residues in the CDR3. The CDR3 region has the DNA TGTGCCAGCAGCTCCGCACCGGGGTCGGAGGAGACCCAGTACTTC. It codes for CASSSAPGSEETQYF.

The J gene is TRBJ1-2, the V gene TRBV6-1, with unresolved D. This CDR3 has 15 residues. Germline lookup yields CDR1 MNHNS and CDR2 SASEGT. Trimming removed 4 bases from V and 1 base from J, with 13 bases in between. The CDR3 here is CASSGRGGSNYGYTF. The DNA for the CDR3 is TGTGCCAGCAGTGGACGGGGAGGGAGTAACTATGGCTACACCTTC.

Only one count was recorded for this clone. The chain is built from TRBV6-6 and TRBJ1-2; D ambiguous. Trimming shortened V by 0 bases and J by 2 bases, and 7 bases separated the two germline ends. The CDR3 sequence is 14 residues long. Germline V CDR1 and CDR2: MNHNY, SVGAGI (reference sequence). In DNA form, the CDR3 reads TGTGCCAGCAGTTACTCGGGCGGGAACTATGGCTACACCTTC. Protein product: CASSYSGGNYGYTF.

This clone qualifies as medium-sized. The V and J genes are TRBV10-2 and TRBJ2-3, with D hard to call. Germline CDR1 WSHSY, CDR2 SAAADI. The CDR3 sequence is 13 residues long. Between the trimmed V and J ends, which lost 6 bases and 2 bases, there was a span of 9 bases. The CDR3 DNA is TGCGCCAGCAGGACCAGCGCCACAGATACGCAGTATTTT. Translating gives CASRTSATDTQYF.

This clone has a handful of counts. The J gene is TRBJ2-3, the V gene TRBV6-1; the match to TRBD2 covers 7 bases. The CDR3 has 13 residues. Trimming took 6 bases from V and 5 from J; bases not matched to a gene: 5. Germline CDR1 reads MNHNS; CDR2 reads SASEGT. The CDR3 reads CASSGGWKDTQYF. CDR3 coding DNA: TGTGCCAGCAGCGGGGGGTGGAAAGATACGCAGTATTTT.

The chain links TRBV9 to TRBJ1-4, with D possibly being TRBD1 (5 bases). The CDR3 spans 13 residues. The V gene lost 4 bases and the J gene lost 13 bases, with 17 bases spanning the gap. Germline V gene data show CDR1 as SGDLS and CDR2 as YYNGEE. The CDR3: CASSLTGDGRLFF. The CDR3, as DNA: TGTGCCAGCAGCCTAACGGGGGATGGGAGACTGTTTTTT.